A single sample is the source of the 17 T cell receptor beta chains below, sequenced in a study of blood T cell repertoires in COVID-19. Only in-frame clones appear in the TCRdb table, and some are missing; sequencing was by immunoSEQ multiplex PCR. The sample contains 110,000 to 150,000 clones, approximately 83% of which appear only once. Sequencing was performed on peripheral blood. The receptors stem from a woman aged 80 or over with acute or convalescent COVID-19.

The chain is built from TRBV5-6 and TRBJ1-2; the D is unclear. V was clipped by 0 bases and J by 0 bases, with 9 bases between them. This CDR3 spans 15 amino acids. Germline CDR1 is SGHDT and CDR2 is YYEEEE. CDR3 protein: CASSLGTRANYGYTF. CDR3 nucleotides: TGTGCCAGCAGCTTGGGGACTCGGGCTAACTATGGCTACACCTTC.

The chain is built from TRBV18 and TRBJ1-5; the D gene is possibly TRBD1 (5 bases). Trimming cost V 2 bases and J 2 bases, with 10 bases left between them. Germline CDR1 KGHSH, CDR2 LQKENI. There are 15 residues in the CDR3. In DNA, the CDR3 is TGTGCCAGCTCACCAGGATCGGGGGGCAATCAGCCCCAGCATTTT. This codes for CASSPGSGGNQPQHF.

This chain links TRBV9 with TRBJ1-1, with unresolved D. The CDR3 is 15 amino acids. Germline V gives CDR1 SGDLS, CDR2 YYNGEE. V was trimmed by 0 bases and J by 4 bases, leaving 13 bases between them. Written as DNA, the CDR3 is TGTGCCAGCAGCGTAGCCCAGAACTACCCCACTGAAGCTTTCTTT. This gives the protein CASSVAQNYPTEAFF.

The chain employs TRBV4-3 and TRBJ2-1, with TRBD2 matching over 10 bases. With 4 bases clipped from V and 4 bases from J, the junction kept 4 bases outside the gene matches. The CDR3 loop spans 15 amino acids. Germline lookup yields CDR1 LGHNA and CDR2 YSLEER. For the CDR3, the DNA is TGCGCCAGCAGCCCACGAGCGGGGGGGTACAATGAGCAGTTCTTC. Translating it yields CASSPRAGGYNEQFF.

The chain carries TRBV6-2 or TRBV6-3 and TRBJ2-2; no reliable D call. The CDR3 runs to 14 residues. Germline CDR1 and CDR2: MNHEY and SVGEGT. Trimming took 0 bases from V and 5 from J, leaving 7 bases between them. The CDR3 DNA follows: TGTGCCAGCAGTTACTCCCCCCGGACCGGGGAGCTGTTTTTT. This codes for CASSYSPRTGELFF.

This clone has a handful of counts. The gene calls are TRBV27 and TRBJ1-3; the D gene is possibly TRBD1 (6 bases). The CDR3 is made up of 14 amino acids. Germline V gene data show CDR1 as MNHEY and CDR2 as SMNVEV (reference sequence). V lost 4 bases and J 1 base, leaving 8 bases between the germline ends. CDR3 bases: TGTGCCAGCAGTTCGGGGACATCTGGAAACACCATATATTTT. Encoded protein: CASSSGTSGNTIYF.

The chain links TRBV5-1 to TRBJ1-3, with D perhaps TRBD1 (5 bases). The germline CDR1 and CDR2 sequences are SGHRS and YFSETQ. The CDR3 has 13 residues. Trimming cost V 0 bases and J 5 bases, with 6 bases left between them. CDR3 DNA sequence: TGCGCCAGCAGCTTGGAGGGGAGAAACACCATATATTTT. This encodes CASSLEGRNTIYF.

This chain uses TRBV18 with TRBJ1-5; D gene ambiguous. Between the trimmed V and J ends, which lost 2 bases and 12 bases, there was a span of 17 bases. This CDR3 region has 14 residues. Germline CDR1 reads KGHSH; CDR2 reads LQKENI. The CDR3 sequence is CASSPGTLSGDQHF. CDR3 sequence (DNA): TGTGCCAGCTCACCAGGAACCCTATCAGGTGACCAGCATTTT.

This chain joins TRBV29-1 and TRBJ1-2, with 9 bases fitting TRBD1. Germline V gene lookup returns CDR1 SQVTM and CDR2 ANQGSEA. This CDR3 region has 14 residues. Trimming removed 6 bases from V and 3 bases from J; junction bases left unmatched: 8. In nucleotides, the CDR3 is TGCAGCGTCCGTGGGACAGGGTGGGACTATGGCTACACCTTC. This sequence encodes CSVRGTGWDYGYTF.

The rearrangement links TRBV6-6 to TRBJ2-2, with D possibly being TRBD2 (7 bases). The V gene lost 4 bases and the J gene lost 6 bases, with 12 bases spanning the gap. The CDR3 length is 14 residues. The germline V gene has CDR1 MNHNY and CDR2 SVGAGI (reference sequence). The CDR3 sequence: CASSLGGGAGELFF. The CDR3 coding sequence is TGTGCCAGCAGTTTGGGAGGGGGGGCCGGGGAGCTGTTTTTT.

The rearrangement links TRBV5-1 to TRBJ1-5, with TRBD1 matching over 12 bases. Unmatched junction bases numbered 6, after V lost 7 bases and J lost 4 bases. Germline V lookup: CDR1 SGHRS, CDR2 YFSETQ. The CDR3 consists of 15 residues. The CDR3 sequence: CASSGTGGANQPQHF. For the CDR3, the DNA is TGCGCCAGCTCCGGGACAGGGGGCGCAAATCAGCCCCAGCATTTT.

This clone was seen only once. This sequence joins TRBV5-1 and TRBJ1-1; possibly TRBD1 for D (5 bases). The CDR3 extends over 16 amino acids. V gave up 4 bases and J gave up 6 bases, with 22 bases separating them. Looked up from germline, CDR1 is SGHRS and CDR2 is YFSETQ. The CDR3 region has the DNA TGCGCCAGCAGCCGCCGCCAATATGATACGGGGGCTGAAGCTTTCTTT. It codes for CASSRRQYDTGAEAFF.

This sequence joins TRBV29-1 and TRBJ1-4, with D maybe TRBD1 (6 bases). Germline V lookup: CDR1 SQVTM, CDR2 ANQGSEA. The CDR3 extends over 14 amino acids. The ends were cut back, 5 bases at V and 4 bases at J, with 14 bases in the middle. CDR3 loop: CSVPIGGGNEKLFF. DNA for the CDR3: TGCAGCGTTCCCATAGGGGGTGGTAATGAAAAACTGTTTTTT.

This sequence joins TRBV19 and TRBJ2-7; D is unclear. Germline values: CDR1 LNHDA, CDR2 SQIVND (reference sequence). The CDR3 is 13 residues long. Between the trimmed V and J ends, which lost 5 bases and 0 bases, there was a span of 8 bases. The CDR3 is CASSFASSYEQYF. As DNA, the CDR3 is TGTGCCAGTAGTTTCGCCAGCTCCTACGAGCAGTACTTC.

CDR3 sequence: CASSLLYEQYF. The DNA for the CDR3 is TGTGCCAGCAGCCTTCTCTACGAGCAGTACTTC. The chain carries TRBV6-5 and TRBJ2-7; D is unclear. The CDR3 sequence is 11 residues long. Germline values: CDR1 MNHEY, CDR2 SVGAGI. V shed 6 bases and J shed 3 bases, with 6 bases lying between them.

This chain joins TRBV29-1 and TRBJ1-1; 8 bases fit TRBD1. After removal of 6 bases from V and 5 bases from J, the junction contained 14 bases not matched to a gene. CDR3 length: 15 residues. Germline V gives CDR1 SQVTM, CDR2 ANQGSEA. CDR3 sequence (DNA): TGCAGCGTCGCGGACAGGGCAATCCATGATACTGAAGCTTTCTTT. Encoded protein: CSVADRAIHDTEAFF.

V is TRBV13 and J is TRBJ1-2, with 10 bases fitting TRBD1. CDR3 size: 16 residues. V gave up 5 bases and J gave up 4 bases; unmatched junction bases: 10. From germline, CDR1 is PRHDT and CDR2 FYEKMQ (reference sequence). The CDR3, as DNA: TGTGCCAGCAGCGAGTTGGGACAGGGGTCGGGCTATGGCTACACCTTC. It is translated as CASSELGQGSGYGYTF.